The T cell receptor beta chain described here comes from a study of blood T cell repertoires in COVID-19. On the study more broadly: The United States, Italy and Spain supplied acute and convalescent COVID-19 samples. T cells, B-cell-depleted T cells, or PBMCs provided the cDNA or gDNA that served as material.

This CDR3 region has 12 residues. CDR1 and CDR2 from the germline V gene are MGHRA and YSYEKL. The V and J ends lost 1 base and 10 bases respectively, with 10 bases between them. The assay was immunoSEQ multiplex PCR, and TCRdb's table has in-frame clones only and misses some. The table shows approximately 200,000 clones, with about 85% occurring only once. The clonotype comes from a man aged 50-59 years who had recovered from COVID-19. The sequenced sample was peripheral blood. The rearrangement links TRBV4-1 to TRBJ1-1, with D maybe TRBD1 (5 bases). The CDR3 sequence is CASSQVAGGAFF. For the CDR3, the DNA is TGCGCCAGCAGCCAAGTGGCGGGGGGAGCTTTCTTT.